These 32 T cell receptor beta chains were all obtained from the same sample, sequenced in a study of T cells in tuberculosis. Method: immunoSEQ multiplex PCR; TCRdb's copy keeps in-frame clones and lacks some. The sample holds 35,000 to 55,000 clones, over 90% seen once. Sequencing was carried out using PBMCs. The receptors shown here come from a donor between 5 and 29 years old with latent tuberculosis or without tuberculosis infection.

This chain connects TRBV5-5 to TRBJ1-6; the D is unclear. This CDR3 contains 13 residues. Germline-derived CDR1 and CDR2 are SGHKS and YYEKEE (reference sequence). With 2 bases removed from V and 9 bases from J, the gap between germline ends came to 9 bases. The CDR3 region has the DNA TGTGCCAGCAGCTTTCTCCTGGCTTCACCCCTCCACTTT. As protein: CASSFLLASPLHF. The whole variable domain, filled in from reference TRBV5-5 and TRBJ1-6, reads DAGVTQSPTHLIKTRGQQVTLRCSPISGHKSVSWYQQVLGQGPQFIFQYYEKEERGRGNFPDRFSARQFPNYSSELNVNALLLGDSALYLCASSFLLASPLHFGNGTRLTVT.

V usage is TRBV5-1 and J usage is TRBJ2-1; 9 nucleotides match TRBD2. The CDR3 runs 15 residues. V lost 2 bases, J lost 1 base, and 1 base stayed unmatched. Germline assignment: CDR1 SGHRS and CDR2 YFSETQ. CDR3 in DNA: TGCGCCAGCAGCTTCACTAGCGGGTCCTACAATGAGCAGTTCTTC. Translating gives CASSFTSGSYNEQFF. Full variable domain (missing parts from reference TRBV5-1 and TRBJ2-1): KAGVTQTPRYLIKTRGQQVTLSCSPISGHRSVSWYQQTPGQGLQFLFEYFSETQRNKGNFPGRFSGRQFSNSRSEMNVSTLELGDSALYLCASSFTSGSYNEQFFGPGTRLTVL.

The genes are TRBV5-1 and TRBJ1-5; the D is unclear. V was shortened by 0 bases and J by 6 bases, with 13 bases between the two germline ends. Germline V lookup: CDR1 SGHRS, CDR2 YFSETQ. The CDR3 contains 15 residues. As DNA, the CDR3 is TGCGCCAGCAGCTTGGACGGTATTGGGAGTCAGCCCCAGCATTTT. As protein: CASSLDGIGSQPQHF. Using reference TRBV5-1 and TRBJ1-5 for the parts outside the CDR3, the full variable domain is KAGVTQTPRYLIKTRGQQVTLSCSPISGHRSVSWYQQTPGQGLQFLFEYFSETQRNKGNFPGRFSGRQFSNSRSEMNVSTLELGDSALYLCASSLDGIGSQPQHFGDGTRLSIL.

V gene TRBV5-4 combines with J gene TRBJ2-5; 11 bases match TRBD2. The CDR3 has 16 residues. The germline V gene has CDR1 SGHNT and CDR2 YYREEE (reference sequence). After removal of 1 base from V and 7 bases from J, the junction contained 9 bases not matched to a gene. The CDR3 protein is CASSLHDSGRVGTQYF. The CDR3 coding sequence is TGTGCCAGCAGCTTGCACGATAGCGGGAGGGTCGGGACCCAGTACTTC.

This sequence joins TRBV18 and TRBJ1-4; a weak D match, TRBD1 (5 bases). CDR1 is KGHSH, CDR2 LQKENI, per germline. The V gene lost 7 bases and the J gene lost 2 bases, with 17 bases spanning the gap. CDR3 length: 16 residues. CDR3 sequence reads: CASCPAGGGTNEKLFF. As DNA, the CDR3 is TGTGCCAGCTGCCCGGCGGGGGGAGGGACTAATGAAAAACTGTTTTTT.

The chain recombines TRBV2 with TRBJ1-1; perhaps TRBD1 as D (5 bases). The V end was cut by 4 bases, the J end by 1 base, with 19 bases between. This CDR3 is built from 17 residues. The germline V gene encodes CDR1 SNHLY and CDR2 FYNNEI. CDR3 region: CASSGRFGEQANTEAFF. As DNA, the CDR3 is TGTGCCAGCAGTGGTCGGTTCGGCGAACAGGCGAACACTGAAGCTTTCTTT.

The chain uses TRBV11-2 and TRBJ1-1, with 8 bases that match TRBD1. Germline lookup yields CDR1 SGHAT and CDR2 FQNNGV. This CDR3 is built from 13 residues. V shed 6 bases and J 4 bases; nucleotides not matched to a gene: 4. For the CDR3, the DNA is TGTGCCAGCAGTCAGGGGGCGAGCACTGAAGCTTTCTTT. Its protein product is CASSQGASTEAFF.

By share, this clone counts as medium-sized (0.01 to 0.1%). Within the sample, other DNA sequences also encode this same CDR3. The J gene is TRBJ1-1, the V gene TRBV4-2; a possible D gene is TRBD1 (6 bases). The CDR3 totals 13 residues. Trimming left V 4 bases short and J 4 bases short, with 10 bases between. Germline V gives CDR1 LGHNA, CDR2 YNFKEQ. CDR3 bases: TGTGCCAGCAGCCCAGTAGGGGGCACTGAAGCTTTCTTT. As protein: CASSPVGGTEAFF.

The chain couples TRBV7-8 to TRBJ1-5; D might be TRBD1 (5 bases). Germline V gene lookup returns CDR1 SGHVS and CDR2 FQNEAQ. The CDR3 runs 15 residues. Trimming removed 5 bases from V and 1 base from J, with 12 bases in between. The CDR3 spells CASSLAGGSNQPQHF. CDR3 DNA sequence: TGTGCCAGCAGCCTTGCGGGGGGGAGCAATCAGCCCCAGCATTTT.

The chain joins TRBV28 to TRBJ1-2; 7 bases match TRBD1. This CDR3 is built from 20 residues. Unmatched junction bases numbered 19, after V lost 3 bases and J lost 0 bases. Germline V CDR1 and CDR2: MDHEN, SYDVKM. CDR3 nucleotides: TGTGCCAGCAGTTTCCCTAAAGAGGGCGGCAGGGGGAGGACTAACTATGGCTACACCTTC. It specifies CASSFPKEGGRGRTNYGYTF.

The V gene is TRBV4-1, the J gene TRBJ2-1, with 9 bases aligning to TRBD2. The V and J ends lost 3 bases and 5 bases, in that order; junction bases with no gene match: 8. CDR3 length: 16 amino acids. CDR1 and CDR2 (germline): MGHRA, YSYEKL. CDR3 in amino acids: CASSHLVASGNNEQFF. CDR3 sequence (DNA): TGCGCCAGCAGCCATCTAGTGGCTAGCGGGAACAATGAGCAGTTCTTC.

The genes are TRBV19 and TRBJ1-5, with D maybe TRBD1 (5 bases). The CDR3 extends over 16 amino acids. Germline CDR1 is LNHDA and CDR2 is SQIVND (reference sequence). V dropped 4 bases and J dropped 2 bases, with 15 bases sitting between them. CDR3 nucleotides: TGTGCCAGTAGTACCGGGGGTTGGGGTGGCAATCAGCCCCAGCATTTT. This translates into CASSTGGWGGNQPQHF.

The chain is built from TRBV7-2 and TRBJ1-1, with 10 bases identical to TRBD1. Losses at the gene ends were 5 bases for V and 1 base for J; bases not matched to a gene: 1. CDR3 size: 14 residues. Germline lookup yields CDR1 SGHTA and CDR2 FQGNSA. CDR3 sequence: CASSRQGANTEAFF. The CDR3 DNA reads TGTGCCAGCAGCCGACAGGGGGCGAACACTGAAGCTTTCTTT.

V gene TRBV18 combines with J gene TRBJ2-1; D perhaps matches TRBD1 (6 bases). V gave up 1 base and J gave up 5 bases, with 24 bases separating them. Germline CDR1 reads KGHSH; CDR2 reads LQKENI. The CDR3 covers 19 residues. CDR3 nucleotides: TGTGCCAGCTCACCACGCGTGGCAGGGGTCGAGTACTTGGACAATGAGCAGTTCTTC. Translation: CASSPRVAGVEYLDNEQFF.

The J gene is TRBJ2-7, the V gene TRBV19, with D tentatively TRBD1 (6 bases). In germline, CDR1 is LNHDA, CDR2 SQIVND (reference sequence). The CDR3 spans 15 residues. V lost 5 bases to trimming and J lost 1 base, with 15 bases between them. CDR3 in amino acids: CASSPSGQTSYEQYF. For the CDR3, the DNA is TGTGCCAGTAGTCCCTCGGGACAAACTTCCTACGAGCAGTACTTC.

This rearrangement joins TRBV19 to TRBJ1-3; TRBD1 is a possible D gene (5 bases). This CDR3 has 18 amino acids. V was pared by 7 bases and J by 0 bases, with 22 bases between. Germline CDR1 is LNHDA and CDR2 is SQIVND (reference sequence). The CDR3 coding sequence is TGTGCCAGTAATCTCAGGGAAGACGGTCGTAACTCTGGAAACACCATATATTTT. Encoded protein: CASNLREDGRNSGNTIYF.

The rearrangement joins TRBV7-9 to TRBJ1-4; possible D gene TRBD1, 6 bases. The germline V and J ends were trimmed by 5 bases and 8 bases, with 18 bases remaining between them. CDR1 and CDR2 (germline): SEHNR, FQNEAQ (reference sequence). The CDR3 is made up of 15 amino acids. The CDR3 is CASSRGRGLKEKLFF. In DNA, the CDR3 is TGTGCCAGCAGCCGAGGGCGGGGGCTTAAGGAAAAACTGTTTTTT.

J is TRBJ2-2 and V is TRBV11-2; possible D gene TRBD2, 6 bases. V gave up 3 bases and J gave up 2 bases, with 7 bases separating them. CDR1 is SGHAT and CDR2 is FQNNGV in the germline V gene. The CDR3 length is 14 residues. CDR3 sequence (DNA): TGTGCCAGCAGCTTGGGACTTAACACCGGGGAGCTGTTTTTT. The encoded protein is CASSLGLNTGELFF.

The J gene is TRBJ1-1, the V gene TRBV15, with no clear D. The germline gives CDR1 LNHNV, CDR2 YYDKDF (reference sequence). This CDR3 has 12 amino acids. Trimming stripped 5 bases from V and 6 bases from J, with 10 bases between. CDR3 sequence (DNA): TGTGCCACCAGCCCCCCCGAGGCTGAAGCTTTCTTT. This codes for CATSPPEAEAFF.

The CDR3 DNA sequence: TGTGCCAGCAGTTTATCCCAGGGGGGTCAGCCCCAGCATTTT. Its protein is CASSLSQGGQPQHF. The V call is TRBV27, the J call TRBJ1-5, with 7 bases fitting TRBD1. The CDR3 has 14 amino acids. CDR1 and CDR2 from the germline V gene are MNHEY and SMNVEV (reference sequence). The J segment lost 6 bases and the V segment lost 0 bases, leaving 2 bases of the junction unmatched.

This clone has just one count. V and J are TRBV6-5 and TRBJ1-1; TRBD1 agrees at 11 bases. Germline trimming cut 8 bases from V and 10 bases from J; bases unmatched to any gene: 9. Germline V CDR1 and CDR2: MNHEY, SVGAGI. The CDR3 has 13 residues. CDR3 in DNA: TGTGCCAGCGTTGGGACAGGGGGTCCGGGAGCTTTCTTT. It codes for CASVGTGGPGAFF.

The table lists this clone with a count of one. The chain joins TRBV29-1 to TRBJ2-1, with D possibly TRBD1 on 5 matching bases. Germline loops: CDR1 SQVTM, CDR2 ANQGSEA. The CDR3 totals 13 residues. The V end was cut by 4 bases, the J end by 7 bases, with 14 bases between. The CDR3 nucleotides read TGCAGCGTTGCGTCCTGGGGCCTTAATGAGCAGTTCTTC. It yields the protein CSVASWGLNEQFF.

This clone was found once. The chain joins TRBV28 to TRBJ2-7, with D maybe TRBD1 (6 bases). Trimming removed 6 bases from V and 0 bases from J, with 21 bases in between. This CDR3 is built from 17 residues. Per germline, CDR1 MDHEN and CDR2 SYDVKM. The CDR3 DNA reads TGTGCCAGCAGAACCTCAGGGGCCCGCGTGAGCTCCTACGAGCAGTACTTC. Translating it yields CASRTSGARVSSYEQYF.

This sequence joins TRBV9 and TRBJ2-1; D is unclear. This CDR3 comprises 11 residues. CDR1 is SGDLS, CDR2 YYNGEE, per germline. V shed 3 bases and J shed 5 bases, with 3 bases lying between them. The CDR3 nucleotides are TGTGCCAGCAGCGAGCACAATGAGCAGTTCTTC. The encoded protein is CASSEHNEQFF.

The rearrangement joins TRBV19 to TRBJ2-7; 7 bases are a match to TRBD2. CDR3 length: 14 residues. V was pared by 6 bases and J by 4 bases, with 9 bases of the junction left unmatched. The germline gives CDR1 LNHDA, CDR2 SQIVND (reference sequence). The CDR3 coding sequence is TGTGCCAGTAGCAAGGCGGGGGAGGAGTACGAGCAGTACTTC. Protein: CASSKAGEEYEQYF.

This clone is a singleton in its sample. J is TRBJ2-7 and V is TRBV5-1, with 16 bases fitting TRBD2. There are 16 residues in the CDR3. Germline CDR1 SGHRS, CDR2 YFSETQ. The trim removed 4 bases at V and 7 bases at J, leaving 8 bases unmatched. For the CDR3, the DNA is TGCGCCAGCAGCCCCCCCGGGACTAGCGGGAGGGGAGAGCAGTACTTC. This sequence encodes CASSPPGTSGRGEQYF.

The chain joins TRBV7-9 to TRBJ2-7; D uncertain. Trimming took off 1 base at V and 6 bases at J, with 7 bases between the two ends. The CDR3 runs 12 residues. CDR1 and CDR2 (germline): SEHNR, FQNEAQ (reference sequence). CDR3: CASSLVLFEQYF. The CDR3 nucleotides read TGTGCCAGCAGCTTAGTATTGTTCGAGCAGTACTTC. Full variable domain (rest looked up from reference TRBV7-9 and TRBJ2-7): DTGVSQNPRHKITKRGQNVTFRCDPISEHNRLYWYRQTLGQGPEFLTYFQNEAQLEKSRLLSDRFSAERPKGSFSTLEIQRTEQGDSAMYLCASSLVLFEQYFGPGTRLTVT.

CDR3 sequence (DNA): TGCAGCGTTGAGACACCTACCTACGAGCAGTACTTC. Its protein product is CSVETPTYEQYF. This chain links TRBV29-1 with TRBJ2-7; D gene unclear. V lost 3 bases, J lost 2 bases, and 8 bases lay in between. This CDR3 is 12 amino acids long. Germline V gives CDR1 SQVTM, CDR2 ANQGSEA.

This chain connects TRBV11-3 to TRBJ2-3; D is undetermined. This CDR3 has 15 amino acids. Trimming pared 2 bases from V and 2 bases from J, leaving 11 bases between. Germline loops: CDR1 SGHNT, CDR2 YENEEA. In DNA, the CDR3 is TGTGCCAGCAGCTTAAGGCTAGGCCTCACAGATACGCAGTATTTT. This codes for CASSLRLGLTDTQYF.

The rearrangement uses TRBV6-6 and TRBJ2-7; possible D gene TRBD1, 5 bases. CDR1 MNHNY and CDR2 SVGAGI come from the germline V gene (reference sequence). The CDR3 runs to 14 residues. Trimming cost V 5 bases and J 2 bases, with 13 bases left between them. The DNA of the CDR3 is TGTGCCAGCAGTCCCGGACACAATACCTACGAGCAGTACTTC. It codes for CASSPGHNTYEQYF.

The V gene is TRBV2, the J gene TRBJ1-2; D may be TRBD1 (6 bases). The CDR3 totals 13 residues. Trimming took off 4 bases at V and 4 bases at J, with 10 bases between the two ends. Germline values: CDR1 SNHLY, CDR2 FYNNEI. CDR3 nucleotides: TGTGCCAGCAGTGTTGACAGGCTCTATGGCTACACCTTC. This translates into CASSVDRLYGYTF.

This clone appeared a few times. The chain couples TRBV5-1 to TRBJ2-7; 11 bases map to TRBD2. The CDR3 runs to 15 residues. The V segment lost 4 bases and the J segment 4 bases; nucleotides outside the gene matches: 7. CDR1 SGHRS and CDR2 YFSETQ come from the germline V gene. The CDR3 sequence: CASSAYSGRGYEQYF. CDR3 sequence (DNA): TGCGCCAGCAGCGCGTATAGCGGGAGGGGATACGAGCAGTACTTC.